A single TCR beta chain is shown here with its context. Ten or more counts support this clonotype. Its antigen has not been determined. No clone much larger than this one lies a single base away; base qualities are absent. The library was prepared using PCR. Sequencing was performed on an Illumina HiSeq 2500. Molecular barcoding was employed in the preparation of TCR libraries, with unique molecular identifiers being used to normalize TCRbeta repertoire quantification. In-frame beta chains were kept once TCRdb had trimmed the public reads at Q25 with fastp and called clones with MiXCR. One record per CDR3 amino acid sequence lists the most common genes and DNA. For this sample there are a few hundred thousand distinct CDR3 sequences; around 10% appear just once. Around 7.5% of the sample lies in the top ten. The data were taken from a study of T-cell reconstitution after alpha-beta-depleted transplantation in children (dated by TCRdb to 2015 to 2016). In terms of the full investigation: Using TCR repertoire profiling, the study followed T-cell immune reconstitution in a quantitative way in children after TCRalphabeta/CD19-depleted allogeneic hematopoietic cell transplantation.

Reading the label with the study, this specimen's treatment or condition is: allogeneic hematopoietic cell transplantation with graft depleted of TCRalphabeta T cells and CD19 B cells. Transplant recipients were children who received TCRalphabeta/CD19-depleted allogeneic hematopoietic cell grafts. Overall study outcomes, separate from this receptor: The apparently early alphabetaT-cell count recovery about two months after transplant was reportedly dependent on only several hundred rapidly expanded clones derived from non-depleted graft cells. Hyperexpanded clone frequencies declined over subsequent months; after one year, T-cell counts and TCRbeta diversity were mostly attributed to newly produced T cells. In some patients, the high TCRbeta diversity seen at day 60 was put down to recipient T cells and intrathymic progenitors that had survived conditioning.

Looking up the germline V gene yields CDR1 SGHRS and CDR2 YFSETQ. Here V drops 0 bases and J drops 0 bases, and the junction holds 5 bases not matched to any gene. From cysteine to phenylalanine, the CDR3 is 17 amino acids long. CDR3 DNA is the only sequence kept; it has 51 bases, read in frame from the first base. The rearranged chain carries TRBV5-1 and TRBJ2-1, with 8 junctional bases fitting TRBD2. Material: PBMCs, obtained before TCRalphabeta/CD19-depleted stem cell transplant. The receptor was derived from a boy under two years old with acute myeloid leukemia, due to receive a stem cell transplant. Here the CDR3 is given as CASSLVLAGSSYNEQFF. The DNA sequence reads TGCGCCAGCAGCTTGGTCCTAGCGGGTAGCTCCTACAATGAGCAGTTCTTC.